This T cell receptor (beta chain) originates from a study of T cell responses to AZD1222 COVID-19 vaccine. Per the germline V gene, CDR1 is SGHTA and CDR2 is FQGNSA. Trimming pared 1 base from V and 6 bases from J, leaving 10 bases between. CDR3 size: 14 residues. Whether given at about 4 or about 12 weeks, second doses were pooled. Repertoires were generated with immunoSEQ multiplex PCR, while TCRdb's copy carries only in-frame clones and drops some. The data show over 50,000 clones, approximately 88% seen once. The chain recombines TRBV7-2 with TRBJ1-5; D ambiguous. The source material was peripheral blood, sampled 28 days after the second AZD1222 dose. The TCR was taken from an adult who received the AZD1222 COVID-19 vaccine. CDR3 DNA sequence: TGTGCCAGCAGCTTAGAATCCCATGGTCAGCCCCAGCATTTT. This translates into CASSLESHGQPQHF. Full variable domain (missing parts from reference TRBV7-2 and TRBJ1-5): GAGVSQSPSNKVTEKGKDVELRCDPISGHTALYWYRQSLGQGLEFLIYFQGNSAPDKSGLPSDRFSAERTGGSVSTLTIQRTQQEDSAVYLCASSLESHGQPQHFGDGTRLSIL.